This TCR beta chain comes out of a study of sequential checkpoint blockade in melanoma. Across the study: Randomization was 1:1 between first-line nivolumab→ipilimumab and ipilimumab→nivolumab. After both sequences, patients received maintenance nivolumab.

This clone was seen only a few times. The data were produced by immunoSEQ multiplex PCR, yet TCRdb's version contains in-frame clones alone and is incomplete. The table includes around 30,000 clones, approximately 86% detected once. CDR1 and CDR2 (germline): MNHNS, SASEGT. The CDR3 length is 14 residues. Trimming left V 5 bases short and J 4 bases short, with 12 bases between. Regarding treatment: randomized to nivolumab then ipilimumab (arm A) or the reverse (arm B). No patient had prior DNA-damaging chemotherapy. From thawed PBMCs, live CD3+CD8+ cells negative for CD19 and CD56 were sorted. The source is a human donor with melanoma. The rearrangement links TRBV6-1 to TRBJ2-1; the D gene is possibly TRBD2 (5 bases). The sample was CD8+ T cells sorted from blood (inferred from file names), taken from a patient given nivolumab and ipilimumab in sequence. The DNA for the CDR3 is TGTGCCAGCAGTTCCCAACCGGGGTACAATGAGCAGTTCTTC. Amino acids: CASSSQPGYNEQFF.